The rows below give T cell receptor beta chains drawn from one sample of a study of blood T cell repertoires in COVID-19. Using immunoSEQ multiplex PCR, the repertoire was profiled, and TCRdb retains in-frame clones only, with some absent. This sample has over 150,000 clones, with approximately 90% found just once. Sample: peripheral blood. These receptors originate from a man between 25 and 39 years old with acute or convalescent COVID-19. CDR3s include the opening cysteine and the closing phenylalanine or tryptophan. Fields, in order: clone size, D gene, V gene, J gene, CDR3 DNA, CDR3 protein. A D gene is named only where the DNA matches it firmly. Clone size is given for some rows only: seen once, a few or many times, or a class if the clone is expanded.

clone_size: .; d_call: .; v_call: TRBV20-1; j_call: TRBJ2-1; cdr3_nt: TGCAGTGCTAGCGAGGGTGAGCAGTTCTTC; cdr3_aa: CSASEGEQFF
clone_size: .; d_call: .; v_call: TRBV4-1; j_call: TRBJ1-4; cdr3_nt: TGCGCCAGCCGCTTGCCAGGCACTAATGAAAAACTGTTTTTT; cdr3_aa: CASRLPGTNEKLFF
clone_size: few; d_call: TRBD1; v_call: TRBV4-1; j_call: TRBJ1-3; cdr3_nt: TGCGCCAGCAGCCAGGGCCGGGACAGGACTGGAAACACCATATATTTT; cdr3_aa: CASSQGRDRTGNTIYF
clone_size: once; d_call: TRBD1; v_call: TRBV5-4; j_call: TRBJ1-3; cdr3_nt: TGTGCCAGCAGCTTGGCTGACAGGGTAGCTGGAAACACCATATATTTT; cdr3_aa: CASSLADRVAGNTIYF
clone_size: .; d_call: .; v_call: TRBV7-3; j_call: TRBJ1-2; cdr3_nt: TGTGCCAGCAGCTTATACCCGAGCGGGGCCTATGGCTACACCTTC; cdr3_aa: CASSLYPSGAYGYTF
clone_size: .; d_call: TRBD2; v_call: TRBV29-1; j_call: TRBJ2-3; cdr3_nt: TGCAGCGCCGACCGACTGTTCCGACTAGCGGGGGGCCATACTAGCACAGATACGCAGTATTTT; cdr3_aa: CSADRLFRLAGGHTSTDTQYF
clone_size: .; d_call: TRBD1; v_call: TRBV28; j_call: TRBJ1-2; cdr3_nt: TGTGCCAGCACCCAACCGGGACAGAAGAACTATGGCTACACCTTC; cdr3_aa: CASTQPGQKNYGYTF
clone_size: .; d_call: TRBD2; v_call: TRBV13; j_call: TRBJ2-7; cdr3_nt: TGTGCCAGCAGCTTCACCCTACCTCCTCTTGGAGCGGGAGGTACCTACGAGCAGTACTTC; cdr3_aa: CASSFTLPPLGAGGTYEQYF
clone_size: .; d_call: TRBD1; v_call: TRBV9; j_call: TRBJ2-1; cdr3_nt: TGTGCCAGCAGCCCCGGGACAGGGTTGTATGAGCAGTTCTTC; cdr3_aa: CASSPGTGLYEQFF
clone_size: .; d_call: TRBD1; v_call: TRBV4-1; j_call: TRBJ1-4; cdr3_nt: TGCGCCAGCAGCCACCCGGGACAGGGGTTCCCAGCGGGGGAAAAACTGTTTTTT; cdr3_aa: CASSHPGQGFPAGEKLFF
clone_size: .; d_call: .; v_call: TRBV5-1; j_call: TRBJ1-2; cdr3_nt: TGCGCCAGCAGCCAACAGAACTATGGCTACACCTTC; cdr3_aa: CASSQQNYGYTF
clone_size: .; d_call: .; v_call: TRBV6-6; j_call: TRBJ2-1; cdr3_nt: TGTGCCACCCTATTAAAGCGGGGCGGGGGCGATGAGCAGTTCTTC; cdr3_aa: CATLLKRGGGDEQFF
clone_size: .; d_call: .; v_call: TRBV6-1; j_call: TRBJ1-4; cdr3_nt: TGTGCCAGCAGTGATCAAGGACAGAAACCTGAAAAACTGTTTTTT; cdr3_aa: CASSDQGQKPEKLFF
clone_size: few; d_call: .; v_call: TRBV12-3/TRBV12-4; j_call: TRBJ2-3; cdr3_nt: TGTGCCAGCAGCAACCTGGGGGGTACGCAGTATTTT; cdr3_aa: CASSNLGGTQYF
clone_size: .; d_call: TRBD1; v_call: TRBV5-1; j_call: TRBJ1-2; cdr3_nt: TGCGCCAGCAGCTTAGGGGGACAGGGATTGAATGGCTACACCTTC; cdr3_aa: CASSLGGQGLNGYTF
clone_size: .; d_call: .; v_call: TRBV11-2; j_call: TRBJ2-7; cdr3_nt: TGTGCCAGCGGGGAGGTTATGGGGGAGCAGTACTTC; cdr3_aa: CASGEVMGEQYF
clone_size: .; d_call: .; v_call: TRBV6-5; j_call: TRBJ1-3; cdr3_nt: TGTGCCAGCAGTTACTTGAGATCTGGAAACACCATATATTTT; cdr3_aa: CASSYLRSGNTIYF
clone_size: .; d_call: TRBD2; v_call: TRBV5-4; j_call: TRBJ2-1; cdr3_nt: TGTGCCAGCAGCAAACTAGCGGGAGAGAGTTCCTACAATGAGCAGTTCTTC; cdr3_aa: CASSKLAGESSYNEQFF
clone_size: .; d_call: TRBD1; v_call: TRBV18; j_call: TRBJ2-2; cdr3_nt: TGTGCCAGCTCAAAGGGACAGGGGACCACCGGGGAGCTGTTTTTT; cdr3_aa: CASSKGQGTTGELFF
clone_size: .; d_call: TRBD1; v_call: TRBV28; j_call: TRBJ2-1; cdr3_nt: TGTGCCAGCAGTTTATCGGGACAGGGGACGTACAATGAGCAGTTCTTC; cdr3_aa: CASSLSGQGTYNEQFF
clone_size: .; d_call: TRBD2; v_call: TRBV5-4; j_call: TRBJ2-5; cdr3_nt: TGTGCCAGCAGCTTGGGGAGCGGGAGGGCCAGAGAGACCCAGTACTTC; cdr3_aa: CASSLGSGRARETQYF
clone_size: .; d_call: .; v_call: TRBV13; j_call: TRBJ2-7; cdr3_nt: TGTGCCAGCAGTCGACGAGGGCAGTCCTACGAGCAGTACTTC; cdr3_aa: CASSRRGQSYEQYF
clone_size: once; d_call: .; v_call: TRBV2; j_call: TRBJ1-5; cdr3_nt: TGTGCCAGCAGTGGGGTATGGACACAGCCCCAGCATTTT; cdr3_aa: CASSGVWTQPQHF
clone_size: .; d_call: .; v_call: TRBV6-1; j_call: TRBJ1-1; cdr3_nt: TGTGCCAGCAGTGAGACGACAGTTCCGAGCGCTTTCTTT; cdr3_aa: CASSETTVPSAFF
clone_size: .; d_call: TRBD2; v_call: TRBV9; j_call: TRBJ2-7; cdr3_nt: TGTGCCAGCAGCGTAGGTGAGACTAGCGGCTACGAGCAGTACTTC; cdr3_aa: CASSVGETSGYEQYF
clone_size: .; d_call: TRBD1; v_call: TRBV16; j_call: TRBJ1-6; cdr3_nt: TGTGCCAGCAGCCTCCGGGACAGGGTAAATTCACCCCTCCACTTT; cdr3_aa: CASSLRDRVNSPLHF
clone_size: .; d_call: TRBD2; v_call: TRBV5-1; j_call: TRBJ2-3; cdr3_nt: TGCGCCAGCAGCTTGTGGGCTAGCGGGGACCCAGATACGCAGTATTTT; cdr3_aa: CASSLWASGDPDTQYF
clone_size: once; d_call: .; v_call: TRBV27; j_call: TRBJ1-1; cdr3_nt: TGTGCCAGCAGTTTATTACGGACACCCCGGGGGTCCACTGAAGCTTTCTTT; cdr3_aa: CASSLLRTPRGSTEAFF
clone_size: .; d_call: TRBD1; v_call: TRBV6-5; j_call: TRBJ1-5; cdr3_nt: TGTGCCAGCAGTACAGGGGGCATCGGTCAGCCCCAGCATTTT; cdr3_aa: CASSTGGIGQPQHF
clone_size: .; d_call: .; v_call: TRBV5-8; j_call: TRBJ2-2; cdr3_nt: TGTGCCAGCAGCTACACACCCGGACTATCTAGGTTGAACACCGGGGAGCTGTTTTTT; cdr3_aa: CASSYTPGLSRLNTGELFF
clone_size: .; d_call: .; v_call: TRBV21-1; j_call: TRBJ2-2; cdr3_nt: TGTGCCAGCGGATCGTTTGGGACGTCGACTAGGTTTCGTATTACCGGGGAGCTGTTTTTT; cdr3_aa: CASGSFGTSTRFRITGELFF
clone_size: few; d_call: TRBD2; v_call: TRBV19; j_call: TRBJ2-3; cdr3_nt: TGTGCCAGTAGTCCCACCTGGACTAGCGGGAGTGTGTATTTT; cdr3_aa: CASSPTWTSGSVYF
clone_size: .; d_call: TRBD1; v_call: TRBV3-1/TRBV3-2; j_call: TRBJ2-7; cdr3_nt: TGTGCCAGCAGCCCTCCCGACAGGGCACGCTACGAGCAGTACTTC; cdr3_aa: CASSPPDRARYEQYF
clone_size: few; d_call: .; v_call: TRBV29-1; j_call: TRBJ1-1; cdr3_nt: TGCAGCGTTGAACGGGGTGCGGGTGAAGCTTTCTTT; cdr3_aa: CSVERGAGEAFF
clone_size: .; d_call: TRBD2; v_call: TRBV6-5; j_call: TRBJ2-7; cdr3_nt: TGTGCCATCAGACTATCGGGGGGTCCTTTTTACGAGCAGTACTTC; cdr3_aa: CAIRLSGGPFYEQYF
clone_size: .; d_call: .; v_call: TRBV6-5; j_call: TRBJ1-2; cdr3_nt: TGTGCCAGCAGTCTGACAGTTGGCCCTAACTATGGCTACACCTTC; cdr3_aa: CASSLTVGPNYGYTF
clone_size: .; d_call: .; v_call: TRBV3-1/TRBV3-2; j_call: TRBJ1-3; cdr3_nt: TGTGCCAGCAGCCAAGAATTAGCAGGAGGAGTAACTGGAAACACCATATATTTT; cdr3_aa: CASSQELAGGVTGNTIYF
clone_size: .; d_call: .; v_call: TRBV5-1; j_call: TRBJ1-6; cdr3_nt: TGCGCCAGCAGCTTGGGCAGGGGACGTTCACCCCTCCACTTT; cdr3_aa: CASSLGRGRSPLHF
clone_size: .; d_call: TRBD1; v_call: TRBV7-2; j_call: TRBJ2-5; cdr3_nt: TGTGCCAGCAGCTTAGAGTCCGCAGGGGGCGCGACCCAGTACTTC; cdr3_aa: CASSLESAGGATQYF
clone_size: .; d_call: .; v_call: TRBV28; j_call: TRBJ2-7; cdr3_nt: TGTGCCAGCAAGGGGCAGGGTCGCTACGAGCAGTACTTC; cdr3_aa: CASKGQGRYEQYF
clone_size: .; d_call: .; v_call: TRBV19; j_call: TRBJ1-1; cdr3_nt: TGTGCCAGTAGTACCTGGGACTCTGAAGCTTTCTTT; cdr3_aa: CASSTWDSEAFF
clone_size: .; d_call: .; v_call: TRBV4-1; j_call: TRBJ1-6; cdr3_nt: TGCGCCAGCAGCCACTTGGTACAGGATAATTCACCCCTCCACTTT; cdr3_aa: CASSHLVQDNSPLHF
clone_size: .; d_call: .; v_call: TRBV29-1; j_call: TRBJ2-7; cdr3_nt: TGCAGCGTTGAACCGGTGAGGGCAGGTTGGGACTACGAGCAGTACTTC; cdr3_aa: CSVEPVRAGWDYEQYF
clone_size: .; d_call: .; v_call: TRBV27; j_call: TRBJ2-2; cdr3_nt: TGTGCCAGCAGTTTACTAGGGGTGAACACCGGGGAGCTGTTTTTT; cdr3_aa: CASSLLGVNTGELFF
clone_size: once; d_call: .; v_call: TRBV28; j_call: TRBJ1-2; cdr3_nt: TGTGCCAGCAGTTTAGGTAGAGGACTTGGCTACACCTTC; cdr3_aa: CASSLGRGLGYTF
clone_size: once; d_call: .; v_call: TRBV9; j_call: TRBJ1-6; cdr3_nt: TGTGCCAGCAGCGTCACAGGGCATAATTCACCCCTCCACTTT; cdr3_aa: CASSVTGHNSPLHF
clone_size: few; d_call: TRBD1; v_call: TRBV28; j_call: TRBJ1-2; cdr3_nt: TGTGCCAGCAGGGCCGCAGGGGGCGCGGGCTACACCTTC; cdr3_aa: CASRAAGGAGYTF
clone_size: .; d_call: .; v_call: TRBV10-3; j_call: TRBJ1-1; cdr3_nt: TGTGCCATCAGTGAGTACGGGGGGCTGAACACTGAAGCTTTCTTT; cdr3_aa: CAISEYGGLNTEAFF
clone_size: .; d_call: TRBD1; v_call: TRBV27; j_call: TRBJ1-4; cdr3_nt: TGTGCCAGCAGTTCGCGACAGGGGAGTGAAAAACTGTTTTTT; cdr3_aa: CASSSRQGSEKLFF
clone_size: once; d_call: .; v_call: TRBV6-4; j_call: TRBJ2-2; cdr3_nt: TGTGCCAGCAGGCGGCACACCGGGGAGCTGTTTTTT; cdr3_aa: CASRRHTGELFF
clone_size: .; d_call: .; v_call: TRBV7-7; j_call: TRBJ2-5; cdr3_nt: TGTGCTAGCAGCTCCTCGGGGGTGGGATCGGAGACCCAGTACTTC; cdr3_aa: CASSSSGVGSETQYF
clone_size: few; d_call: .; v_call: TRBV30; j_call: TRBJ1-1; cdr3_nt: TGTGCCTGGGGCCCACGGGGAGACCTTGAAGCTTTCTTT; cdr3_aa: CAWGPRGDLEAFF
clone_size: .; d_call: .; v_call: TRBV24-1; j_call: TRBJ2-2; cdr3_nt: TGTGCCACAACCTCAGGGACCGGGGAGCTGTTTTTT; cdr3_aa: CATTSGTGELFF
clone_size: medium-sized; d_call: TRBD1; v_call: TRBV5-1; j_call: TRBJ1-2; cdr3_nt: TGCGCCAGCAGCGAGGGACAGGGGGCAAGTGGCTACACCTTC; cdr3_aa: CASSEGQGASGYTF